A single TCR beta chain is shown here with its context. What antigen it recognizes has not been identified. No qualities accompany the bases; no much larger clone lies one base away. The entry originates in a study of blood T cell repertoires in COVID-19 (dated by TCRdb to between 2020 and 2021). Describing the broader study: Samples covering the acute and convalescent phases of COVID-19 were provided by collaborators in the United States, Italy and Spain. The material from the prospective study consisted of cDNA or gDNA derived from T cells, B-cell-depleted T cells, or PBMCs. Deeply sampled blood TCRbeta repertoires from subjects exposed to, actively infected with, or recovered from COVID-19 were included in the dataset. The repertoires were released in a freely available public database intended as a resource for research on the immune response to SARS-CoV-2. The samples were drawn from two sources: the first 160 participants of the ongoing ImmuneRACE study, and 1,254 subjects contributed by 6 global collaborators. Sample metadata almost always included a de-identified subject ID, COVID-19 status, age in years and sex. Where available, HLA class I and class II types were taken from metadata supplied by the sample provider and were not determined by assay-based typing. Study-level results and caveats: Clinical and demographic metadata were provided uncurated, with the amount varying by source and participant.

The immunoSEQ Assay, a bias-controlled multiplex PCR, was used to amplify TCRbeta CDR3 regions from genomic DNA. The source study handled its data this way. Nucleated cell counts per sample were estimated from amplification of reference gene primers within the assay. Sequence reads were collapsed and filtered to measure the absolute abundance of every unique TCRbeta CDR3 rearrangement. Productive Simpson clonality was computed per sample as the square root of Simpson's diversity index over productive rearrangements. As stored in TCRdb, this immuneACCESS dataset retains in-frame rearrangements with V and J assigned. A fraction of the clones does not appear; measured against another copy, unresolved V genes explain less than half of the discrepancy, and the remainder lacks a known reason. Clone size and V and J calls were adopted from that table, with D and trimming inferred from the DNA. Present in this sample are 8,500 or so clones, over 70% of which were seen just once. The ten largest clones represent around 6.9% of the sample.

Collaborating institutions collected whole blood in K2EDTA tubes following their own protocols. For TCRbeta analysis, collaborators shipped samples as frozen whole blood, isolated PBMCs, or DNA extracted from either of those sample types. Sequences were obtained from peripheral blood. The TCR was taken from a man aged 65 to 79 with active COVID-19.

Here the CDR3 is given as CASTPPEGRMGEQYF. The nucleotide sequence is TGTGCCAGCACCCCTCCAGAGGGCCGGATGGGCGAGCAGTACTTC. In this chain, TRBV7-3 is recombined with TRBJ2-7; the D region possibly corresponds to TRBD2 (5 bases align). Reading from cysteine to phenylalanine, the CDR3 counts 15 amino acids. The DNA shown is the 45-base CDR3, in frame from base 1. The germline V gene yields SGHTA for CDR1 and FQGTGA for CDR2. A distance of 22 bases separates the germline ends of V and J, which lose 7 bases and 6 bases respectively.